This T cell receptor (beta chain) was obtained from a study of neurological immune-mediated disorders. This clonotype was detected ten times or more. The ends lost 5 bases at V and 6 bases at J; junction bases unmatched: 6. There are 15 residues in the CDR3. The V gene's germline CDR1 is ENHRY and CDR2 SYGVKD. TCRdb reprocessed the 5' RACE reads via MiXCR and lists one record per CDR3 protein. This sample has some 87,000 distinct CDR3 sequences, with about 12% found just once. Regarding time point: longitudinal time-point 2. The sample was PBMCs. V gene TRBV10-3 combines with J gene TRBJ1-6, with 8 nucleotides matching TRBD1. This sequence was found in a female donor with HTLV-1-associated myelopathy (HAM/TSP). CDR3 region: CAISSPQGGNSPLHF. The CDR3 DNA sequence: TGTGCCATCAGTAGCCCACAGGGGGGTAATTCACCCCTCCACTTT.